One sample yielded the 21 T cell receptor beta chains listed below, sequenced in a study of neurological immune-mediated disorders. TCRdb reprocessed the 5' RACE reads with MiXCR, giving one entry per CDR3 protein. The sample has 45,000 to 65,000 distinct CDR3 sequences, about 3% seen once. Sample: PBMCs. All receptors come from a man aged 35-49 years with multiple sclerosis.

Ten or more counts support this clonotype. The chain employs TRBV30 and TRBJ1-2; D unclear. With 8 bases removed from V and 5 bases from J, the gap between germline ends came to 12 bases. CDR1 and CDR2 from the germline V gene are GTSNPN and SVGIG (reference sequence). The CDR3 covers 11 residues. CDR3 bases: TGTGCCCTGGAAAGCGGGTATGGCTACACCTTC. Protein: CALESGYGYTF.

This clonotype was detected ten times or more. The chain is built from TRBV28 and TRBJ1-2; no clear D. The CDR3 is 13 residues long. Germline V gene sequence: CDR1 MDHEN, CDR2 SYDVKM. V lost 8 bases and J 3 bases, leaving 13 bases between the germline ends. In DNA form, the CDR3 reads TGTGCCAGCCAGAACGGCGGGGACTATGGCTACACCTTC. Its protein is CASQNGGDYGYTF.

A word on this clonotype: A much larger clone lies a single base off, so this may be a read error. The CDR3 region is CSVGGKGNEQYF. The CDR3 DNA reads TGCAGCGTTGGTGGAAAGGGAAACGAGCAGTACTTC. The gene calls are TRBV29-1 and TRBJ2-7, with D unresolved. The CDR3 totals 12 residues. The germline V and J ends were trimmed by 4 bases and 5 bases, with 12 bases remaining between them. The V gene's germline CDR1 is SQVTM and CDR2 ANQGSEA.

This clonotype was seen ten or more times. The J gene is TRBJ1-2, the V gene TRBV5-6; D gene unclear. The CDR3 is made up of 12 amino acids. Germline CDR1 and CDR2: SGHDT and YYEEEE. Trimming cost V 0 bases and J 8 bases, with 8 bases left between them. CDR3 nucleotides: TGTGCCAGCAGCTTGGGGGATTCCGGCTACACCTTC. It is translated as CASSLGDSGYTF.

This clonotype was seen repeatedly, ten times or more. CDR3 in amino acids: CASSSLFSGANVLTF. DNA for the CDR3: TGTGCCAGCAGTTCGCTTTTCTCTGGGGCCAACGTCCTGACTTTC. V usage is TRBV6-5 and J usage is TRBJ2-6, with D hard to call. V was trimmed by 4 bases and J by 0 bases, leaving 7 bases between them. Germline-derived CDR1 and CDR2 are MNHEY and SVGAGI. The CDR3 runs 15 residues.

This clonotype has at least ten counts. The gene calls are TRBV20-1 and TRBJ1-1; the match to TRBD1 covers 9 bases. After removal of 6 bases from V and 0 bases from J, the junction contained 2 bases not matched to a gene. The germline V gene has CDR1 DFQATT and CDR2 SNEGSKA (reference sequence). The CDR3 sequence is 13 residues long. The CDR3 reads CSAGQGMNTEAFF. CDR3 nucleotide sequence: TGCAGTGCCGGACAGGGGATGAACACTGAAGCTTTCTTT.

This clonotype was counted between two and nine times. With a much larger clone just one base away, this may be a read error. The chain joins TRBV27 to TRBJ1-2, with 7 bases matching TRBD1. This CDR3 is built from 17 residues. The V gene's germline CDR1 is MNHEY and CDR2 SMNVEV (reference sequence). After removal of 2 bases from V and 5 bases from J, the junction contained 14 bases not matched to a gene. CDR3 sequence (DNA): TGTGCCAGCAGTTTACTTCGGGACAGATTAAGTTTTTATGGCTACACCTTC. Amino acids: CASSLLRDRLSFYGYTF.

This clonotype was picked up many times. At one end, the junction sequence differs from germline, possibly due to a read error. The chain joins TRBV7-2 to TRBJ1-5, with D unresolved. Germline CDR1 and CDR2: SGHTA and FQGNSA. There are 15 residues in the CDR3. CDR3 residues: CASSLVGGSNQPQNF. CDR3 in DNA: TGTGCCAGCAGCTTAGTAGGTGGGTCCAATCAGCCCCAGAATTTT.

This clonotype has at least ten counts. J is TRBJ1-4 and V is TRBV6-6; D might be TRBD1 (6 bases). Germline CDR1 reads MNHNY; CDR2 reads SVGAGI (reference sequence). With 9 bases removed from V and 8 bases from J, the gap between germline ends came to 16 bases. This CDR3 region has 13 residues. The CDR3 DNA reads TGTGCCAGTCAGGGGCCTCTGGGAGAAAAACTGTTTTTT. Residues: CASQGPLGEKLFF.

This clonotype was seen at least ten times. CDR3 bases: TGTGCCACCAGCGCCGGGAGCCTTGGGTCTGGAAACACCATATATTTT. This encodes CATSAGSLGSGNTIYF. The chain employs TRBV15 and TRBJ1-3; no firm D call. Germline-derived CDR1 and CDR2 are LNHNV and YYDKDF (reference sequence). V lost 5 bases and J lost 1, with 15 bases in between. CDR3 length: 16 amino acids. Combining the CDR3 with reference TRBV15 and TRBJ1-3 gives the whole variable domain DAMVIQNPRYQVTQFGKPVTLSCSQTLNHNVMYWYQQKSSQAPKLLFHYYDKDFNNEADTPDNFQSRRPNTSFCFLDIRSPGLGDTAMYLCATSAGSLGSGNTIYFGEGSWLTVV.

This clonotype showed up many times. The rearrangement joins TRBV4-1 to TRBJ2-7; 9 positions agree with TRBD1. V dropped 1 base and J dropped 1; count of bases not matched to a gene: 2. Germline V gene sequence: CDR1 MGHRA, CDR2 YSYEKL. This CDR3 region has 15 residues. Written as DNA, the CDR3 is TGCGCCAGCAGCCAAGGAGGGACAGGGTCCTACGAGCAGTACTTC. Protein sequence: CASSQGGTGSYEQYF.

This clonotype was observed many times. The V gene is TRBV7-3, the J gene TRBJ2-7, with a possible D match to TRBD1 (8 bases). Germline CDR1 and CDR2: SGHTA and FQGTGA. Trimming pared 5 bases from V and 3 bases from J, leaving 17 bases between. CDR3 length equals 15 residues. In nucleotides, the CDR3 is TGTGCCAGCAGCCCAACAGGGGGGGGGCTCTACGAGCAGTACTTC. Translation: CASSPTGGGLYEQYF.

CDR3 amino acids: CASSYRLEGVYEQYF. CDR3 DNA sequence: TGTGCCAGCAGTTACCGTCTAGAGGGAGTCTACGAGCAGTACTTC. This chain joins TRBV6-5 and TRBJ2-7, with TRBD2 as a possible D gene (5 bases). Trimming pared 2 bases from V and 3 bases from J, leaving 14 bases between. The CDR3 length is 15 residues. Germline CDR1 and CDR2: MNHEY and SVGAGI.

This clonotype has a count of ten or more. The V call is TRBV27, the J call TRBJ2-5, with 13 bases fitting TRBD2. This CDR3 has 17 amino acids. The junction had 11 bases not matched to a gene; V was cut back by 7 bases and J by 3 bases. CDR1 MNHEY and CDR2 SMNVEV come from the germline V gene (reference sequence). The DNA of the CDR3 is TGTGCCAGCACTAAATACGGGGGGACTAGCGGGGAAGAGACCCAGTACTTC. It codes for CASTKYGGTSGEETQYF.

This clonotype was counted ten times or more. The CDR3 coding sequence is TGTGCTAGTGGTGTAAGTCTTGGGTATGAGCAGTTCTTC. Encoded protein: CASGVSLGYEQFF. V is TRBV12-5 and J is TRBJ2-1; no reliable D call. V was clipped by 5 bases and J by 8 bases, with 13 bases between them. In germline, CDR1 is LGHNT, CDR2 FRNRAP. This CDR3 contains 13 residues.

This clonotype was observed many times. The chain links TRBV20-1 to TRBJ1-4; 7 nucleotides agree with TRBD1. Trimming removed 3 bases from V and 3 bases from J; junction bases left unmatched: 7. The length of the CDR3 is 15 residues. Per the germline V gene, CDR1 is DFQATT and CDR2 is SNEGSKA (reference sequence). The CDR3 here is CSASPRGLSNEKLFF. The CDR3 bases are TGCAGTGCTAGCCCCAGGGGGTTATCTAATGAAAAACTGTTTTTT.

This clonotype was observed a handful of times. A single base separates this from a much larger clone, so it may be a read error. V and J are TRBV14 and TRBJ1-6; D unresolved. CDR1 and CDR2 (germline): SGHDN, FVKESK. Trimming removed 4 bases from V and 10 bases from J, with 11 bases in between. This CDR3 has 13 residues. CDR3 protein: CASSLERRSPLHF. As DNA, the CDR3 is TGTGCCAGCAGCCTCGAAAGGAGATCACCCCTCCACTTT.

In this sample, this clonotype turned up a few times. The gene calls are TRBV5-1 and TRBJ2-5; 7 bases agree with TRBD1. The CDR3 runs 15 residues. The V segment lost 4 bases and the J segment 5 bases; nucleotides outside the gene matches: 11. Germline CDR1 and CDR2: SGHRS and YFSETQ. CDR3 sequence reads: CASSEGTRRGETQYF. The DNA for the CDR3 is TGCGCCAGCAGCGAGGGGACACGCAGGGGGGAGACCCAGTACTTC. Together with reference TRBV5-1 and TRBJ2-5, the CDR3 gives the full variable domain: KAGVTQTPRYLIKTRGQQVTLSCSPISGHRSVSWYQQTPGQGLQFLFEYFSETQRNKGNFPGRFSGRQFSNSRSEMNVSTLELGDSALYLCASSEGTRRGETQYFGPGTRLLVL.

This clonotype occurred many times. The V gene is TRBV29-1, the J gene TRBJ2-7; unclear D gene. The V gene lost 1 base and the J gene lost 2 bases, with 12 bases spanning the gap. Germline V CDR1 and CDR2: SQVTM, ANQGSEA. The CDR3 has 14 amino acids. The CDR3 spells CSVEASVPPYEQYF. The CDR3 DNA is TGCAGCGTTGAAGCCTCGGTCCCCCCCTACGAGCAGTACTTC.

This clonotype has ten or more counts. This chain connects TRBV20-1 to TRBJ1-1; 7 bases agree with TRBD1. This CDR3 comprises 13 residues. Trimming removed 6 bases from V and 1 base from J; junction bases left unmatched: 5. Germline V gives CDR1 DFQATT, CDR2 SNEGSKA (reference sequence). This CDR3 reads CSAVQGGNTEAFF. The CDR3 nucleotides are TGCAGTGCAGTCCAGGGGGGGAACACTGAAGCTTTCTTT.

This clonotype has ten or more counts. The chain employs TRBV25-1 and TRBJ1-5; no definite D call. Germline values: CDR1 MGHDK, CDR2 SYGVNS. V lost 3 bases and J 2 bases, leaving 8 bases between the germline ends. The CDR3 length is 14 residues. The CDR3, as DNA: TGTGCCAGCAGTGATCCGGGAGGCAATCAGCCCCAGCATTTT. It specifies CASSDPGGNQPQHF.